The clone carrying this T cell receptor beta chain is medium-sized (0.01 to 0.1%). Original processing notes: Between-group CDR3 differences, defined by clinicopathological status, yielded a distant-metastasis classifier for papillary thyroid cancer. TCRdb re-called clones via MiXCR from the PCR reads. The V and J calls were not made by the authors but by TCRdb's processing. The data contain 32,000 or so clones, less than 20% of them singletons. This record belongs to a study of metastatic and nonmetastatic thyroid tumors. Thyroid surgery had not been preceded by any treatment in any patient. CDR3 length equals 13 residues. Germline-derived CDR1 and CDR2 are MNHEY and SMNVEV (reference sequence). Trimming stripped 10 bases from V and 2 bases from J, with 13 bases between.

This TCR derives from a female donor with papillary thyroid cancer or a benign thyroid nodule (not recorded which). Some clones in this sample may be carry-over from other donors' samples. This chain uses TRBV27 with TRBJ2-3; D call uncertain. Sequencing was done on a sample of blood. The DNA for the CDR3 is TGTGCCACCCAACCCGACAACACAGATACGCAGTATTTT. This codes for CATQPDNTDTQYF.